These T cell receptor beta chains were read from a single sample in a study of post-analysis software for immune sequencing data. TCRdb re-called the PCR reads with MiXCR, one entry per CDR3 protein. The sample lists hundreds of thousands of distinct CDR3 sequences, about 57% occurring once. Sequences were obtained from blood. These TCRs come from a girl aged 10 to 17 with multiple sclerosis. CDR3s include the opening cysteine and the closing phenylalanine or tryptophan. Fields, in order: J gene, D gene, V gene, clone size, CDR3 DNA, CDR3 protein. The D gene is left open where the match is weak. Some rows have no size entry. The others give once, few or many, or a class for an expanded clone.

J gene: TRBJ2-1; D gene: TRBD2; V gene: TRBV7-2; clone size: few; CDR3 DNA: TGTGCCAGCAGACCTCCAGGGCGGGAGGAGTACAATGAGCAGTTCTTC; CDR3 protein: CASRPPGREEYNEQFF
J gene: TRBJ1-2; D gene: TRBD1; V gene: TRBV5-1; clone size: NA; CDR3 DNA: TGCGCCAGCAGCTTGGCCGGTATACAGGGGGCTATTCGGTACACCTTC; CDR3 protein: CASSLAGIQGAIRYTF
J gene: TRBJ1-5; D gene: NA; V gene: TRBV6-5; clone size: NA; CDR3 DNA: TGTGCCAGCAGGTCGTCTCGTCTTCAGCCCGATCAGCCCCAGCATTTT; CDR3 protein: CASRSSRLQPDQPQHF
J gene: TRBJ1-6; D gene: TRBD1; V gene: TRBV7-9; clone size: NA; CDR3 DNA: TGTGCCAGCAGCCAAGAGTCTCAGGGGGCACGGAATTCACCCCTCCACTTT; CDR3 protein: CASSQESQGARNSPLHF
J gene: TRBJ2-1; D gene: TRBD2; V gene: TRBV29-1; clone size: NA; CDR3 DNA: TGCAGCGCCACCGGGACTAGCGGGAGAAGCTCCTACAATGAGCAGTTCTTC; CDR3 protein: CSATGTSGRSSYNEQFF
J gene: TRBJ2-7; D gene: NA; V gene: TRBV12-3/TRBV12-4; clone size: NA; CDR3 DNA: TGTGCCAGCAGTTTAGTAGGACCCCTGAGGTCCTACGAGCAGTACTTC; CDR3 protein: CASSLVGPLRSYEQYF
J gene: TRBJ2-7; D gene: TRBD2; V gene: TRBV2; clone size: NA; CDR3 DNA: TGTGCCAGCAGTACTAGCGGGAGGGCGAGTGAGCAGTACTTC; CDR3 protein: CASSTSGRASEQYF
J gene: TRBJ2-7; D gene: NA; V gene: TRBV6-5; clone size: NA; CDR3 DNA: TGTGCCAGCAGCCCGAACAACCCCTCCTACGAGCAGTACTTC; CDR3 protein: CASSPNNPSYEQYF
J gene: TRBJ2-1; D gene: TRBD2; V gene: TRBV28; clone size: once; CDR3 DNA: TGTGCCAGCAGTTTAGTCGGGGGGGCGCGAAATGAGCAGTTCTTC; CDR3 protein: CASSLVGGARNEQFF
J gene: TRBJ2-7; D gene: NA; V gene: TRBV25-1; clone size: NA; CDR3 DNA: TGTGCCAGCAGTGAAGACTGGGGAACGGGCTCCTACGAGCAGTACTTC; CDR3 protein: CASSEDWGTGSYEQYF
J gene: TRBJ2-1; D gene: NA; V gene: TRBV5-5; clone size: NA; CDR3 DNA: TGTGCCAGCAGCTTGGTATGGCGGGCCTACAATGAGCAGTTCTTC; CDR3 protein: CASSLVWRAYNEQFF
J gene: TRBJ2-7; D gene: TRBD2; V gene: TRBV29-1; clone size: few; CDR3 DNA: TGCAGCGTTGGCGCGGGAGTGGGCCACGAGCAGTACTTC; CDR3 protein: CSVGAGVGHEQYF
J gene: TRBJ2-7; D gene: NA; V gene: TRBV7-2; clone size: many; CDR3 DNA: TGTGCCAGCAGCTTATTGGACGAGCAGTACTTC; CDR3 protein: CASSLLDEQYF
J gene: TRBJ2-7; D gene: NA; V gene: TRBV4-1; clone size: NA; CDR3 DNA: TGCGCCAGCAGCCAAGATTTAGACGCGGGGCAGGCCTACGAGCAGTACTTC; CDR3 protein: CASSQDLDAGQAYEQYF
J gene: TRBJ2-7; D gene: TRBD1; V gene: TRBV28; clone size: NA; CDR3 DNA: TGTGCCAGCAAGGTTGAAGTTTCAGGGGGCACCTCCTACGAGCAGTACTTC; CDR3 protein: CASKVEVSGGTSYEQYF
J gene: TRBJ2-7; D gene: NA; V gene: TRBV2; clone size: NA; CDR3 DNA: TGTGCCAGCAGTGAAAGGAGGGTCTCCTACGAGCAGTACTTC; CDR3 protein: CASSERRVSYEQYF
J gene: TRBJ2-5; D gene: NA; V gene: TRBV20-1; clone size: NA; CDR3 DNA: TGCAGTGCTAGAGGGAGGGACGGGGGGACCCAGTACTTC; CDR3 protein: CSARGRDGGTQYF
J gene: TRBJ1-2; D gene: NA; V gene: TRBV5-1; clone size: NA; CDR3 DNA: TGCGCCAGCAGCTTGGAAGCAGGCTTCTATGGCTACACCTTC; CDR3 protein: CASSLEAGFYGYTF
J gene: TRBJ1-5; D gene: TRBD1; V gene: TRBV7-9; clone size: NA; CDR3 DNA: TGTGCCAGCAGCTTAGGGGGTGAGACAGGGCAGCCCCAGCATTTT; CDR3 protein: CASSLGGETGQPQHF
J gene: TRBJ1-4; D gene: NA; V gene: TRBV20-1; clone size: once; CDR3 DNA: TGCAGTGCTTCCTGGGGGGGGGGTGAAAAACTGTTTTTT; CDR3 protein: CSASWGGGEKLFF
J gene: TRBJ1-2; D gene: NA; V gene: TRBV7-3; clone size: NA; CDR3 DNA: TGTGCCAGCAGCCCAACGGCGGGGGGGATCTATGGCTACACCTTC; CDR3 protein: CASSPTAGGIYGYTF
J gene: TRBJ2-3; D gene: NA; V gene: TRBV5-1; clone size: NA; CDR3 DNA: TGCGCCAGCAGCTTGGGATCGAGGTCACCTAGCACAGATACGCAGTATTTT; CDR3 protein: CASSLGSRSPSTDTQYF
J gene: TRBJ1-5; D gene: TRBD1; V gene: TRBV12-3/TRBV12-4; clone size: few; CDR3 DNA: TGTGCCAGCAGTTCCTCCGGGACAGGGTCCAATCAGCCCCAGCATTTT; CDR3 protein: CASSSSGTGSNQPQHF
J gene: TRBJ2-5; D gene: NA; V gene: TRBV5-1; clone size: few; CDR3 DNA: TGCGCCAGCACCTTTACAGACGAAGAGACCCAGTACTTC; CDR3 protein: CASTFTDEETQYF
J gene: TRBJ2-1; D gene: TRBD2; V gene: TRBV29-1; clone size: NA; CDR3 DNA: TGCAGCGCCGTCCCGGGAGGGATTGCCTACAATGAGCAGTTCTTC; CDR3 protein: CSAVPGGIAYNEQFF
J gene: TRBJ1-2; D gene: NA; V gene: TRBV12-3/TRBV12-4; clone size: NA; CDR3 DNA: TGTGCCAGCAGTCGACAGGAATATGGCTACACCTTC; CDR3 protein: CASSRQEYGYTF
J gene: TRBJ2-3; D gene: NA; V gene: TRBV5-1; clone size: NA; CDR3 DNA: TGCGCCAGCACAATTCGAACGGACAGCACAGATACGCAGTATTTT; CDR3 protein: CASTIRTDSTDTQYF
J gene: TRBJ2-6; D gene: TRBD1; V gene: TRBV5-1; clone size: NA; CDR3 DNA: TGCGCCAGCAGTAAAGGGGACAGCATTCCCTCTGGGGCCAACGTCCTGACTTTC; CDR3 protein: CASSKGDSIPSGANVLTF